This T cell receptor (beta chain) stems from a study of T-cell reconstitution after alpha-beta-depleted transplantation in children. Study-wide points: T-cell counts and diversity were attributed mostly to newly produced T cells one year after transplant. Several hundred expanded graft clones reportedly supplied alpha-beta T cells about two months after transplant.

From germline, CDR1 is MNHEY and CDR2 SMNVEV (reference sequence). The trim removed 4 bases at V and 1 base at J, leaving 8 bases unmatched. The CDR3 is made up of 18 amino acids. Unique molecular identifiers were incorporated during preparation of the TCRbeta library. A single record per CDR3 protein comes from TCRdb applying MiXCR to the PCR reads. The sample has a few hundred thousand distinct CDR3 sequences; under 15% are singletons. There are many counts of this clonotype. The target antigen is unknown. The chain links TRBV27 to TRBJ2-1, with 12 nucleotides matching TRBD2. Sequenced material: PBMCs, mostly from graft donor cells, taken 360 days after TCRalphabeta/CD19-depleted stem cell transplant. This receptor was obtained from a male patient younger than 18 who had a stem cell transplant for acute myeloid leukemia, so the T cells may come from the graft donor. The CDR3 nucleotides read TGTGCCAGCAGTTCCTGGACTAGCGGGGCCCCTTCCTACAATGAGCAGTTCTTC. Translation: CASSSWTSGAPSYNEQFF.